The 32 T cell receptor beta chains below come from one sample, sequenced in a study of blood T cell repertoires in COVID-19. Method: immunoSEQ multiplex PCR; TCRdb's copy keeps in-frame clones and lacks some. The sample shows about 400,000 clones, roughly nine tenths of them seen only once. Sequenced material: peripheral blood. These receptors all come from a man aged 35 to 55 with acute or convalescent COVID-19.

V usage is TRBV11-2 and J usage is TRBJ1-2; 7 bases map to TRBD1. From germline, CDR1 is SGHAT and CDR2 FQNNGV. The junction had 8 bases not matched to a gene; V was cut back by 6 bases and J by 1 base. This CDR3 comprises 15 residues. The CDR3 here is CASSPDRSLNYGYTF. The CDR3 DNA reads TGTGCCAGCAGTCCGGACAGGAGCCTTAACTATGGCTACACCTTC. Looking up the rest from reference TRBV11-2 and TRBJ1-2 gives the full variable domain: EAGVAQSPRYKIIEKRQSVAFWCNPISGHATLYWYQQILGQGPKLLIQFQNNGVVDDSQLPKDRFSAERLKGVDSTLKIQPAKLEDSAVYLCASSPDRSLNYGYTFGSGTRLTVV.

The V gene is TRBV4-3, the J gene TRBJ1-5; D remains ambiguous. The germline V gene has CDR1 LGHNA and CDR2 YSLEER. V was shortened by 4 bases and J by 5 bases, with 15 bases between the two germline ends. This CDR3 is built from 15 residues. The CDR3 DNA sequence: TGCGCCAGCAGCCCCGCGGGGTTCGGAGATCAGCCCCAGCATTTT. Translation gives CASSPAGFGDQPQHF.

The chain links TRBV29-1 to TRBJ1-1; 9 positions match TRBD1. Germline trimming cut 6 bases from V and 7 bases from J; bases unmatched to any gene: 9. The CDR3 length is 13 residues. CDR1 is SQVTM and CDR2 is ANQGSEA in the germline V gene. CDR3 nucleotide sequence: TGCAGCGTCGAGGAGGGACAGGGTGATGAAGCTTTCTTT. Translated: CSVEEGQGDEAFF.

This sequence joins TRBV5-1 and TRBJ1-4; D is ambiguous. Germline CDR1 reads SGHRS; CDR2 reads YFSETQ. V lost 10 bases, J lost 8 bases, and 18 bases lay in between. The CDR3 has 13 residues. CDR3 in DNA: TGCGCCGGCGTTACCAGCCACAGAGAAAAACTGTTTTTT. Translated: CAGVTSHREKLFF. The full variable domain, with the rest looked up from reference TRBV5-1 and TRBJ1-4, is KAGVTQTPRYLIKTRGQQVTLSCSPISGHRSVSWYQQTPGQGLQFLFEYFSETQRNKGNFPGRFSGRQFSNSRSEMNVSTLELGDSALYLCAGVTSHREKLFFGSGTQLSVL.

This chain links TRBV6-6 with TRBJ1-5; D is undetermined. Trimming removed 11 bases at V and 4 bases at J, with 15 bases between. Germline-derived CDR1 and CDR2 are MNHNY and SVGAGI (reference sequence). This CDR3 spans 13 amino acids. CDR3 nucleotide sequence: TGTGCCGTCACCGCCCGGGGTAATCAGCCCCAGCATTTT. It codes for CAVTARGNQPQHF.

The gene calls are TRBV18 and TRBJ2-5; 7 nucleotides align to TRBD2. V trimming: 5 bases; J trimming: 4 bases; junction bases outside the gene matches: 10. Per the germline V gene, CDR1 is KGHSH and CDR2 is LQKENI. This CDR3 spans 15 amino acids. CDR3 DNA sequence: TGTGCCAGCTCATTAACGAGCGGGGCAGGAGAGACCCAGTACTTC. Protein sequence: CASSLTSGAGETQYF. The whole variable domain, filled in from reference TRBV18 and TRBJ2-5, reads NAGVMQNPRHLVRRRGQEARLRCSPMKGHSHVYWYRQLPEEGLKFMVYLQKENIIDESGMPKERFSAEFPKEGPSILRIQQVVRGDSAAYFCASSLTSGAGETQYFGPGTRLLVL.

V is TRBV27 and J is TRBJ1-2, with D maybe TRBD1 (5 bases). This CDR3 has 13 amino acids. V was shortened by 3 bases and J by 3 bases, with 8 bases between the two germline ends. Germline V gives CDR1 MNHEY, CDR2 SMNVEV (reference sequence). DNA of the CDR3: TGTGCCAGCAGTTTCCAGACAGACTATGGCTACACCTTC. Translation gives CASSFQTDYGYTF.

The gene calls are TRBV3-1 (or the pseudogene TRBV3-2) and TRBJ1-1; D unclear. V lost 7 bases and J lost 1, with 22 bases in between. The CDR3 runs 17 residues. Germline CDR1 and CDR2: LGHDT and YNNKEL (reference sequence). CDR3 region: CASIPGCGVHPNTEAFF. The CDR3 nucleotides are TGTGCCAGCATCCCCGGCTGCGGGGTACACCCGAACACTGAAGCTTTCTTT.

The DNA of the CDR3 is TGTGCCAGCAGTCCACGTACAGGGGGAGGGAACACTGAAGCTTTCTTT. It encodes CASSPRTGGGNTEAFF. V and J are TRBV27 and TRBJ1-1; 8 nucleotides agree with TRBD1. CDR3 length: 16 residues. CDR1 is MNHEY, CDR2 SMNVEV, per germline (reference sequence). Trimming cost V 5 bases and J 1 base; bases outside gene matches: 9.

This clone was counted between two and nine times. The chain uses TRBV27 and TRBJ1-6; D possibly corresponds to TRBD1 (5 bases). Trimming took off 5 bases at V and 4 bases at J, with 15 bases between the two ends. The germline V gene has CDR1 MNHEY and CDR2 SMNVEV (reference sequence). This CDR3 has 16 residues. CDR3: CASSIAGPGYNSPLHF. Written as DNA, the CDR3 is TGTGCCAGCAGTATCGCCGGTCCAGGGTATAATTCACCCCTCCACTTT.

This chain connects TRBV30 to TRBJ1-2; D ambiguous. The CDR3 has 16 amino acids. CDR1 is GTSNPN and CDR2 is SVGIG in the germline V gene (reference sequence). Deletions cut 2 bases from V and 5 bases from J, with 21 bases between. As DNA, the CDR3 is TGTGCCTGGAGTACCCCACGGACCCTCCGGGGTTATGGCTACACCTTC. This codes for CAWSTPRTLRGYGYTF.

The V and J genes are TRBV9 and TRBJ2-7; 7 positions agree with TRBD1. Trimming took 4 bases from V and 2 from J; bases not matched to a gene: 9. The CDR3 has 15 residues. The germline V gene encodes CDR1 SGDLS and CDR2 YYNGEE. The CDR3 loop is CASSPDRVPPYEQYF. In nucleotides, the CDR3 is TGTGCCAGCAGCCCCGACAGGGTACCACCCTACGAGCAGTACTTC.

This rearrangement joins TRBV7-2 to TRBJ2-1; 14 bases align to TRBD2. Germline-derived CDR1 and CDR2 are SGHTA and FQGNSA. This CDR3 has 17 residues. Unmatched junction bases numbered 7, after V lost 3 bases and J lost 6 bases. In DNA, the CDR3 is TGTGCCAGCAGCTTGACTAGCGGGGGGGCGAAGGGCAATGAGCAGTTCTTC. Translated: CASSLTSGGAKGNEQFF.

The chain links TRBV3-1 (or the pseudogene TRBV3-2) to TRBJ2-1; 8 bases match TRBD1. The ends lost 1 base at V and 8 bases at J; junction bases unmatched: 7. The CDR3 has 15 amino acids. CDR1 and CDR2 from the germline V gene are LGHDT and YNNKEL (reference sequence). The CDR3 sequence: CASSQAPTGVHEQFF. DNA of the CDR3: TGTGCCAGCAGCCAAGCACCGACAGGGGTACATGAGCAGTTCTTC.

The chain recombines TRBV10-3 with TRBJ2-1, with D maybe TRBD2 (6 bases). V dropped 3 bases and J dropped 4 bases, with 7 bases sitting between them. Germline V lookup: CDR1 ENHRY, CDR2 SYGVKD. This CDR3 region has 13 residues. The CDR3 protein is CAISDSGYNEQFF. The CDR3 region has the DNA TGTGCCATCAGTGATAGCGGTTACAATGAGCAGTTCTTC.

V gene TRBV24-1 combines with J gene TRBJ2-2; TRBD1 might be the D (5 bases). The CDR3 spans 16 residues. Trimming shortened V by 3 bases and J by 8 bases, and 18 bases separated the two germline ends. Germline lookup yields CDR1 KGHDR and CDR2 SFDVKD. The CDR3 spells CATSDLPLQGAGELFF. The CDR3 DNA sequence: TGTGCCACCAGTGATCTACCACTTCAGGGTGCAGGGGAGCTGTTTTTT.

The V and J genes are TRBV25-1 and TRBJ2-5; no definite D call. Trimming took off 1 base at V and 5 bases at J, with 5 bases between the two ends. Germline CDR1 is MGHDK and CDR2 is SYGVNS. The CDR3 loop spans 12 amino acids. CDR3 nucleotide sequence: TGTGCCAGCAGTGAATCCAGGGAGACCCAGTACTTC. Its translation: CASSESRETQYF.

CDR3 amino acids: CATSDPGLAGGEQFF. CDR3 coding DNA: TGTGCCACCAGTGACCCGGGACTAGCGGGCGGTGAGCAGTTCTTC. The chain has TRBV24-1 and TRBJ2-1; 12 nucleotides agree with TRBD2. V was pared by 4 bases and J by 9 bases, with 6 bases of the junction left unmatched. Germline values: CDR1 KGHDR, CDR2 SFDVKD. The CDR3 contains 15 residues.

The genes are TRBV5-4 and TRBJ1-1, with 7 nucleotides matching TRBD1. Germline CDR1 reads SGHNT; CDR2 reads YYREEE (reference sequence). The V segment lost 1 base and the J segment 5 bases; nucleotides outside the gene matches: 2. The CDR3 is 13 amino acids. CDR3 bases: TGTGCCAGCAGCTTGAGGGGGCGAACTGAAGCTTTCTTT. Amino acid sequence: CASSLRGRTEAFF.

This clone was seen a handful of times. CDR3 residues: CASSQDESEQYF. CDR3 bases: TGTGCCAGCAGCCAAGACGAGAGCGAGCAGTACTTC. This chain uses TRBV3-1 (or the pseudogene TRBV3-2) with TRBJ2-7; no reliable D call. Germline-derived CDR1 and CDR2 are LGHDT and YNNKEL (reference sequence). Trimming removed 0 bases at V and 6 bases at J, with 6 bases between. This CDR3 comprises 12 residues.

The chain uses TRBV28 and TRBJ2-7; no definite D call. CDR3 length: 16 amino acids. Per the germline V gene, CDR1 is MDHEN and CDR2 is SYDVKM. V lost 8 bases to trimming and J lost 3 bases, with 23 bases between them. DNA of the CDR3: TGTGCCAGCCGTTACGACGCCGATGAAGGAGTCTACGAGCAGTACTTC. This codes for CASRYDADEGVYEQYF. Looking up the rest from reference TRBV28 and TRBJ2-7 gives the full variable domain: DVKVTQSSRYLVKRTGEKVFLECVQDMDHENMFWYRQDPGLGLRLIYFSYDVKMKEKGDIPEGYSVSREKKERFSLILESASTNQTSMYLCASRYDADEGVYEQYFGPGTRLTVT.

The chain couples TRBV5-1 to TRBJ2-5, with 8 positions matching TRBD1. Unmatched junction bases numbered 5, after V lost 3 bases and J lost 1 base. The CDR3 totals 15 residues. Per germline, CDR1 SGHRS and CDR2 YFSETQ. The CDR3 loop is CASSYGQGLQETQYF. The CDR3 DNA follows: TGCGCCAGCAGCTACGGACAGGGCCTCCAAGAGACCCAGTACTTC.

This rearrangement joins TRBV19 to TRBJ2-5; D possibly corresponds to TRBD1 (6 bases). V lost 1 base, J lost 3 bases, and 9 bases lay in between. The CDR3 consists of 14 residues. Germline V CDR1 and CDR2: LNHDA, SQIVND (reference sequence). The DNA of the CDR3 is TGTGCCAGTAGTATAGCTCGGACAGAAGAGACCCAGTACTTC. The encoded protein is CASSIARTEETQYF.

The chain combines TRBV5-1 with TRBJ1-2, with a tentative D call TRBD1 (6 bases). This CDR3 is built from 12 residues. Trimming left V 5 bases short and J 7 bases short, with 12 bases between. Germline CDR1 and CDR2: SGHRS and YFSETQ. The CDR3 spells CASRSLGGGYTF. The CDR3, as DNA: TGCGCCAGCAGGAGTCTAGGGGGTGGCTACACCTTC. The whole variable domain, filled in from reference TRBV5-1 and TRBJ1-2, reads KAGVTQTPRYLIKTRGQQVTLSCSPISGHRSVSWYQQTPGQGLQFLFEYFSETQRNKGNFPGRFSGRQFSNSRSEMNVSTLELGDSALYLCASRSLGGGYTFGSGTRLTVV.

The chain couples TRBV19 to TRBJ2-7, with a tentative D call TRBD1 (6 bases). The germline CDR1 and CDR2 sequences are LNHDA and SQIVND (reference sequence). The germline V and J ends were trimmed by 1 base and 3 bases, with 13 bases remaining between them. The CDR3 consists of 15 residues. The DNA of the CDR3 is TGTGCCAGTAGTATAGTGCAGGGGATCGGCTACGAGCAGTACTTC. Protein sequence: CASSIVQGIGYEQYF.

The chain couples TRBV28 to TRBJ1-5, with D perhaps matching TRBD1 (6 bases). Trimming shortened V by 2 bases and J by 7 bases, and 21 bases separated the two germline ends. Germline V CDR1 and CDR2: MDHEN, SYDVKM. This CDR3 spans 17 amino acids. CDR3 nucleotides: TGTGCCAGCAGTTTAATCTCCGGTAGGGGGGGCGGGCAGCCCCAGCATTTT. Its translation is CASSLISGRGGGQPQHF.

Of note for this clone: A junction boundary mismatches the germline segment, possibly from a read error. The chain combines TRBV12-5 with TRBJ1-2, with a possible D match to TRBD1 (5 bases). The germline CDR1 and CDR2 sequences are LGHNT and FRNRAP. This CDR3 comprises 18 residues. CDR3 residues: CDSGLVMFGRGSNYGYTF. The DNA for the CDR3 is TGTGATAGTGGTTTGGTCATGTTTGGTAGGGGAAGTAACTATGGCTACACCTTC. The whole variable domain, remainder taken from reference TRBV12-5 and TRBJ1-2, is DARVTQTPRHKVTEMGQEVTMRCQPILGHNTVFWYRQTMMQGLELLAYFRNRAPLDDSGMPKDRFSAEMPDATLATLKIQPSEPRDSAVYFCDSGLVMFGRGSNYGYTFGSGTRLTVV.

The table lists this clone with a count of one. The rearrangement joins TRBV6-6 to TRBJ2-5, with 7 bases aligning to TRBD2. There are 15 residues in the CDR3. The germline gives CDR1 MNHNY, CDR2 SVGAGI (reference sequence). The ends lost 6 bases at V and 4 bases at J; junction bases unmatched: 11. CDR3 nucleotides: TGTGCCAGCAGGAATTACAAGGGGAGGGGAGAGACCCAGTACTTC. Amino acid sequence: CASRNYKGRGETQYF.

The chain employs TRBV30 and TRBJ1-1; D is undetermined. The CDR3 has 14 amino acids. Germline CDR1 is GTSNPN and CDR2 is SVGIG (reference sequence). V gave up 3 bases and J gave up 0 bases, with 11 bases separating them. Here the CDR3 reads CAWRPGNMNTEAFF. The CDR3 DNA is TGTGCCTGGAGGCCGGGGAACATGAACACTGAAGCTTTCTTT.

This sequence joins TRBV2 and TRBJ2-6; 7 nucleotides agree with TRBD1. The CDR3 totals 16 residues. The V segment lost 7 bases and the J segment 1 base; nucleotides outside the gene matches: 7. The germline gives CDR1 SNHLY, CDR2 FYNNEI. CDR3 in DNA: TGTGCCAGCACCGGGACAGCCCTGTCTGGGGCCAACGTCCTGACTTTC. Translation: CASTGTALSGANVLTF.

The chain couples TRBV28 to TRBJ2-7, with D maybe TRBD1 (6 bases). From germline, CDR1 is MDHEN and CDR2 SYDVKM. V lost 7 bases to trimming and J lost 3 bases, with 19 bases between them. The CDR3 runs 15 residues. DNA of the CDR3: TGTGCCAGCACCAAGAGGGGGACCAACGGCTACGAGCAGTACTTC. Protein sequence: CASTKRGTNGYEQYF.

V and J are TRBV19 and TRBJ1-1; 7 bases align to TRBD1. V dropped 7 bases and J dropped 0; count of bases not matched to a gene: 5. Per the germline V gene, CDR1 is LNHDA and CDR2 is SQIVND (reference sequence). CDR3 length: 14 amino acids. Here the CDR3 reads CASTNRGMNTEAFF. The CDR3, as DNA: TGTGCCAGTACCAACAGGGGCATGAACACTGAAGCTTTCTTT. The full variable domain, in which reference TRBV19 and TRBJ1-1 provide the parts outside the CDR3, is DGGITQSPKYLFRKEGQNVTLSCEQNLNHDAMYWYRQDPGQGLRLIYYSQIVNDFQKGDIAEGYSVSREKKESFPLTVTSAQKNPTAFYLCASTNRGMNTEAFFGQGTRLTVV.